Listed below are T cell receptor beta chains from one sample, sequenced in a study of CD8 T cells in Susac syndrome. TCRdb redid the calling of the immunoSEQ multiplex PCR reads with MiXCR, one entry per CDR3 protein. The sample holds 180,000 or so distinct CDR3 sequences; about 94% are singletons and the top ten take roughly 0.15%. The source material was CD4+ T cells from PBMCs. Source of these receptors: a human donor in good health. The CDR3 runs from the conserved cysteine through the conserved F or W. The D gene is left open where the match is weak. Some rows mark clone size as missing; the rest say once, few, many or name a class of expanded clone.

CDR3 DNA: TGTGCCAGCAGTGACGGGGGTACCTACGAGCAGTACTTC
CDR3 protein: CASSDGGTYEQYF
D gene: NA
clone size: NA
V gene: TRBV2
J gene: TRBJ2-7

CDR3 DNA: TGCAGTGCTCAGACCGGGACAGGGGGTTCACCCCTCCACTTT
CDR3 protein: CSAQTGTGGSPLHF
D gene: TRBD1
clone size: NA
V gene: TRBV20-1
J gene: TRBJ1-6

CDR3 DNA: TGTGCCTGGAGGATCCCAGGGGCTGGAAACACCATATATTTT
CDR3 protein: CAWRIPGAGNTIYF
D gene: NA
clone size: NA
V gene: TRBV30
J gene: TRBJ1-3

CDR3 DNA: TGCAGCGTTGGGGGGCTCTGGAGCTCAGATACGCAGTATTTT
CDR3 protein: CSVGGLWSSDTQYF
D gene: NA
clone size: NA
V gene: TRBV29-1
J gene: TRBJ2-3

CDR3 DNA: TGTGCCAGCAGTATCAGGGGGCGTGAAAAACTGTTTTTT
CDR3 protein: CASSIRGREKLFF
D gene: TRBD1
clone size: NA
V gene: TRBV12-3/TRBV12-4
J gene: TRBJ1-4

CDR3 DNA: TGTGCCAGCAGACCGACAGGGGCCATTTCACCCCTCCACTTT
CDR3 protein: CASRPTGAISPLHF
D gene: TRBD1
clone size: NA
V gene: TRBV7-2
J gene: TRBJ1-6

CDR3 DNA: TGTGCCAGCAGCCGCCAGCGGAGGGGCCAAGAGACCCAGTACTTC
CDR3 protein: CASSRQRRGQETQYF
D gene: NA
clone size: NA
V gene: TRBV9
J gene: TRBJ2-5

CDR3 DNA: TGTGCCAGCAGTTTCGGACTAGCGGGGAGCTCCTACAATGAGCAGTTCTTC
CDR3 protein: CASSFGLAGSSYNEQFF
D gene: TRBD2
clone size: NA
V gene: TRBV7-8
J gene: TRBJ2-1

CDR3 DNA: TGCAGTGCTGCCTCCGGGACAGGAGATTCACCCCTCCACTTT
CDR3 protein: CSAASGTGDSPLHF
D gene: TRBD1
clone size: once
V gene: TRBV20-1
J gene: TRBJ1-6

CDR3 DNA: TGTGCCAGCAGCTTAGAGGGGGACAGGGCCACCGGGGAGCTGTTTTTT
CDR3 protein: CASSLEGDRATGELFF
D gene: TRBD1
clone size: NA
V gene: TRBV7-2
J gene: TRBJ2-2

CDR3 DNA: TGTGCCTGGAGCGAGGAAGTAATCTCCTACGAGCAGTACTTC
CDR3 protein: CAWSEEVISYEQYF
D gene: NA
clone size: NA
V gene: TRBV30
J gene: TRBJ2-7

CDR3 DNA: TGCGCCAGCAGCGGGGACAGCTTCTATGGCTACACCTTC
CDR3 protein: CASSGDSFYGYTF
D gene: TRBD1
clone size: NA
V gene: TRBV5-1
J gene: TRBJ1-2

CDR3 DNA: TGTGCCAGCAGTCGGGGACAGCTGAGCTCCTACAATGAGCAGTTCTTC
CDR3 protein: CASSRGQLSSYNEQFF
D gene: TRBD1
clone size: NA
V gene: TRBV11-1
J gene: TRBJ2-1

CDR3 DNA: TGCGCCAGCAGCTTGGATTTCTCTGGGGAAGCTTTCTTT
CDR3 protein: CASSLDFSGEAFF
D gene: NA
clone size: NA
V gene: TRBV5-1
J gene: TRBJ1-1

CDR3 DNA: TGCAGTGCTAGAGATGGGAGCTATAATTCACCCCTCCACTTT
CDR3 protein: CSARDGSYNSPLHF
D gene: NA
clone size: few
V gene: TRBV20-1
J gene: TRBJ1-6

CDR3 DNA: TGCGCCAGCAGCCTCACAGGGGCAGGCTACGAGCAGTACTTC
CDR3 protein: CASSLTGAGYEQYF
D gene: TRBD1
clone size: NA
V gene: TRBV4-3
J gene: TRBJ2-7

CDR3 DNA: TGTGCCAGCAGTGAGACAGCAAATTCACCCCTCCACTTT
CDR3 protein: CASSETANSPLHF
D gene: NA
clone size: NA
V gene: TRBV2
J gene: TRBJ1-6

CDR3 DNA: TGCAGCGTTGGTGGCAGGGGCTATGGCTACACCTTC
CDR3 protein: CSVGGRGYGYTF
D gene: NA
clone size: NA
V gene: TRBV29-1
J gene: TRBJ1-2

CDR3 DNA: TGTGCCAGCAGTTTATACGGGACGGCCTATGGCTACACCTTC
CDR3 protein: CASSLYGTAYGYTF
D gene: NA
clone size: NA
V gene: TRBV27
J gene: TRBJ1-2

CDR3 DNA: TGCAGCATGGAATCGTCCTACGAGCAGTACTTC
CDR3 protein: CSMESSYEQYF
D gene: NA
clone size: NA
V gene: TRBV20-1
J gene: TRBJ2-7

CDR3 DNA: TGTGCCAGCAGCCCGCCGGGACAACCGTACGAGCAGTACTTC
CDR3 protein: CASSPPGQPYEQYF
D gene: NA
clone size: NA
V gene: TRBV7-2
J gene: TRBJ2-7

CDR3 DNA: TGTGCCAGCAGCGCCGGGACAGGGAACAATTCACCCCTCCACTTT
CDR3 protein: CASSAGTGNNSPLHF
D gene: TRBD1
clone size: NA
V gene: TRBV7-9
J gene: TRBJ1-6

CDR3 DNA: TGTGCCAGCAGCTTAGTCCTGGGCGAGCAGTACTTC
CDR3 protein: CASSLVLGEQYF
D gene: NA
clone size: NA
V gene: TRBV13
J gene: TRBJ2-7

CDR3 DNA: TGTGCCAGCTCACACCCGGGACAGTCGGGCTACACCTTC
CDR3 protein: CASSHPGQSGYTF
D gene: TRBD1
clone size: NA
V gene: TRBV18
J gene: TRBJ1-2

CDR3 DNA: TGTGCCAGCAGCTTCGGGGGGTTGGCGGATACGCAGTATTTT
CDR3 protein: CASSFGGLADTQYF
D gene: TRBD2
clone size: once
V gene: TRBV11-2
J gene: TRBJ2-3

CDR3 DNA: TGTGCCTGGAACCCAGGGGGCCAGACCTACGAGCAGTACTTC
CDR3 protein: CAWNPGGQTYEQYF
D gene: TRBD1
clone size: NA
V gene: TRBV30
J gene: TRBJ2-7

CDR3 DNA: TGTGCCAGCTCCCTTACCGGGAGGACAGATTCTAACTATGGCTACACCTTC
CDR3 protein: CASSLTGRTDSNYGYTF
D gene: NA
clone size: NA
V gene: TRBV18
J gene: TRBJ1-2

CDR3 DNA: TGTGCCAGCAGCACCAAGCGCTACGAGCAGTACTTC
CDR3 protein: CASSTKRYEQYF
D gene: NA
clone size: NA
V gene: TRBV7-2
J gene: TRBJ2-7

CDR3 DNA: TGTGCCAGCAGTTTACACCTAAGCTCCTACGAGCAGTACTTC
CDR3 protein: CASSLHLSSYEQYF
D gene: NA
clone size: NA
V gene: TRBV27
J gene: TRBJ2-7

CDR3 DNA: TGCAGCGTTGCCCCGGGACTAGCGGGGGCTCAGCAGTTCTTC
CDR3 protein: CSVAPGLAGAQQFF
D gene: TRBD2
clone size: NA
V gene: TRBV29-1
J gene: TRBJ2-1

CDR3 DNA: TGCGCCAGCAGCCAGCAAGGGCGGCCCCAAGAGACCCAGTACTTC
CDR3 protein: CASSQQGRPQETQYF
D gene: NA
clone size: NA
V gene: TRBV4-3
J gene: TRBJ2-5

CDR3 DNA: TGCGCCAGCAGCGGCGGGACAGGGGACGAGCAGTTCTTC
CDR3 protein: CASSGGTGDEQFF
D gene: TRBD1
clone size: NA
V gene: TRBV5-1
J gene: TRBJ2-1

CDR3 DNA: TGCAGCGTTGGAGGGGACAGGAAAGCTAACTATGGCTACACCTTC
CDR3 protein: CSVGGDRKANYGYTF
D gene: TRBD1
clone size: NA
V gene: TRBV29-1
J gene: TRBJ1-2

CDR3 DNA: TGTGCCAGCAGCCCCAGAGAGAACACTGAAGCTTTCTTT
CDR3 protein: CASSPRENTEAFF
D gene: NA
clone size: NA
V gene: TRBV7-9
J gene: TRBJ1-1

CDR3 DNA: TGTGCCTGGAGTTTGACGAGCACTGAAGCTTTCTTT
CDR3 protein: CAWSLTSTEAFF
D gene: NA
clone size: NA
V gene: TRBV30
J gene: TRBJ1-1

CDR3 DNA: TGTGCCCCCCCTCACGAGCAGTTCTTC
CDR3 protein: CAPPHEQFF
D gene: NA
clone size: NA
V gene: TRBV10-3
J gene: TRBJ2-1

CDR3 DNA: TGTGCCAGCAGCCCTGGGACATTGGGGGCAGCTTTCTTT
CDR3 protein: CASSPGTLGAAFF
D gene: NA
clone size: NA
V gene: TRBV27
J gene: TRBJ1-1

CDR3 DNA: TGTGCCAGCAGCTTTAGGGACAGTTCGAATGGCTACACCTTC
CDR3 protein: CASSFRDSSNGYTF
D gene: TRBD1
clone size: NA
V gene: TRBV7-8
J gene: TRBJ1-2

CDR3 DNA: TGTGCCAGCAGCTTAGCGGCGGGCGGGTACGAGCAGTACTTC
CDR3 protein: CASSLAAGGYEQYF
D gene: NA
clone size: NA
V gene: TRBV7-2
J gene: TRBJ2-7

CDR3 DNA: TGTGCCAGCAGCCCCCCGGGGACGACAGGGGGATCACCCCTCCACTTT
CDR3 protein: CASSPPGTTGGSPLHF
D gene: TRBD1
clone size: NA
V gene: TRBV6-6
J gene: TRBJ1-6

CDR3 DNA: TGCAGCGTTGCCCCACAGGGCAACACTGAAGCTTTCTTT
CDR3 protein: CSVAPQGNTEAFF
D gene: NA
clone size: NA
V gene: TRBV29-1
J gene: TRBJ1-1

CDR3 DNA: TGCAGTGCCGAGGGACTATCCCGAGAGGAGACCCAGTACTTC
CDR3 protein: CSAEGLSREETQYF
D gene: TRBD2
clone size: NA
V gene: TRBV20-1
J gene: TRBJ2-5

CDR3 DNA: TGCAGTGTACCAAACGGACGGGGTCCCGGGGAGCTGTTTTTT
CDR3 protein: CSVPNGRGPGELFF
D gene: NA
clone size: NA
V gene: TRBV20-1
J gene: TRBJ2-2

CDR3 DNA: TGTGCCAGCAGCTCAATACTTGACAGGGGCACAGATACGCAGTATTTT
CDR3 protein: CASSSILDRGTDTQYF
D gene: TRBD1
clone size: NA
V gene: TRBV7-9
J gene: TRBJ2-3

CDR3 DNA: TGCGCCAGCGGCCCCCCCGGGACAGGGGCCCCGCCGCTACAAGAGACCCAGTACTTC
CDR3 protein: CASGPPGTGAPPLQETQYF
D gene: TRBD1
clone size: NA
V gene: TRBV23-1
J gene: TRBJ2-5

CDR3 DNA: TGTGCCAGCAGCTATGACGGACAGAACACTGAAGCTTTCTTT
CDR3 protein: CASSYDGQNTEAFF
D gene: NA
clone size: NA
V gene: TRBV4-2
J gene: TRBJ1-1

CDR3 DNA: TGCAGCGTTGATGAGAACACTGAAGCTTTCTTT
CDR3 protein: CSVDENTEAFF
D gene: NA
clone size: NA
V gene: TRBV29-1
J gene: TRBJ1-1

CDR3 DNA: TGTGCCAGCAGCCAAGCGGACGGACGTCAGCCCCAGCATTTT
CDR3 protein: CASSQADGRQPQHF
D gene: NA
clone size: NA
V gene: TRBV5-6
J gene: TRBJ1-5

CDR3 DNA: TGTGCCAGCAGCCGACAGCTCACCGGGGAGCTGTTTTTT
CDR3 protein: CASSRQLTGELFF
D gene: NA
clone size: NA
V gene: TRBV6-2/TRBV6-3
J gene: TRBJ2-2

CDR3 DNA: TGTGCCAGCAGCACCCGGCCGATTGGGGGCCTCTACAATGAGCAGTTCTTC
CDR3 protein: CASSTRPIGGLYNEQFF
D gene: NA
clone size: NA
V gene: TRBV3-1
J gene: TRBJ2-1

CDR3 DNA: TGCAGTGCTAGAGATCGGCTGTCCTACAATGAGCAGTTCTTC
CDR3 protein: CSARDRLSYNEQFF
D gene: NA
clone size: NA
V gene: TRBV20-1
J gene: TRBJ2-1

CDR3 DNA: TGCGCCAGCAGCTTGGATGGGACAAACGAGCAGTACTTC
CDR3 protein: CASSLDGTNEQYF
D gene: NA
clone size: NA
V gene: TRBV5-1
J gene: TRBJ2-7